This section outlines one T cell receptor beta chain sequence together with its context. Its antigen remains unidentified. A sample-barcoded 5' primer and a J-beta primer mix were used in a second PCR of about 6 to 11 cycles. Each cDNA molecule was tagged by a template-switch adaptor that had 12 random nucleotides. Paired-end reads containing CDR3 totaled no fewer than 2.5 million for each sample. From the 5' RACE reads, TCRdb called clonotypes with MiXCR, one entry per CDR3 protein. This table holds about 780,000 distinct CDR3 sequences, about 59% found once. The sample originates from a study of blood T cells in healthy people across ages. Study details: Template switching recovered approximately one barcoded beta molecule for every two T cells. Study-wide findings and caveats: Unknown CMV status may confound age-related changes in expanded clones.

In germline, CDR1 is LGHNT, CDR2 FRNRAP. V was cut by 8 bases and J by 7 bases, with 9 bases left in between. The CDR3 is 11 residues long. Sequencing was carried out using blood. The receptor's source is a man in his thirties or forties in good health. The V gene is TRBV12-5, the J gene TRBJ2-4; D is ambiguous. CDR3 sequence: CASWSRNIQYF. The CDR3 DNA follows: TGTGCTAGTTGGTCTAGGAACATTCAGTACTTC.